The 7 T cell receptor beta chains given below trace back to one sample, sequenced in a study of identical twins. MiXCR was run by TCRdb on the 5' RACE reads, yielding one entry per CDR3 protein. The data show some 760,000 distinct CDR3 sequences, around a sixth seen once. These data also formed part of another study, on T cells expressing NK-cell markers.

Sequencing was done on a sample of PBMCs. Receptor source: a woman aged 18-35 years in good health.

The rearrangement joins TRBV5-1 to TRBJ2-1, with 10 bases that match TRBD2. CDR3 length: 16 amino acids. Trimming removed 0 bases from V and 4 bases from J; junction bases left unmatched: 4. The V gene's germline CDR1 is SGHRS and CDR2 YFSETQ. CDR3 in DNA: TGCGCCAGCAGCTTGGTGGCTAGCGGGAGATACAATGAGCAGTTCTTC. It translates to CASSLVASGRYNEQFF.

The chain recombines TRBV20-1 with TRBJ1-1; unclear D gene. V lost 3 bases to trimming and J lost 1 base, with 9 bases between them. CDR1 and CDR2 from the germline V gene are DFQATT and SNEGSKA (reference sequence). CDR3 length: 13 residues. CDR3 residues: CSASGQQNTEAFF. Here the CDR3 DNA reads TGCAGTGCTAGCGGTCAGCAGAACACTGAAGCTTTCTTT.

There are a few counts of this clonotype. The rearrangement joins TRBV3-1 to TRBJ1-1; 9 bases are shared with TRBD1. J lost 5 bases, V lost 5 bases, and 9 bases had no gene match. CDR1 LGHDT and CDR2 YNNKEL come from the germline V gene (reference sequence). The CDR3 runs 15 residues. CDR3 in amino acids: CASSVQQGARTEAFF. The CDR3 nucleotides are TGTGCCAGCAGCGTCCAACAGGGGGCGCGGACTGAAGCTTTCTTT.

V gene TRBV2 combines with J gene TRBJ2-3, with D hard to call. CDR3 length: 13 residues. From germline, CDR1 is SNHLY and CDR2 FYNNEI. Deletions cut 3 bases from V and 11 bases from J, with 15 bases between. CDR3 amino acids: CASSDSWVVEQYF. The CDR3, as DNA: TGTGCCAGCAGTGATAGCTGGGTGGTGGAGCAGTATTTT.

J is TRBJ2-1 and V is TRBV20-1; 10 positions agree with TRBD2. The CDR3 extends over 16 amino acids. After removal of 6 bases from V and 1 base from J, the junction contained 9 bases not matched to a gene. Germline CDR1 is DFQATT and CDR2 is SNEGSKA (reference sequence). The CDR3 region has the DNA TGCAGTGCCCCGTTAGCGGGGGGCCTATCCTACAATGAGCAGTTCTTC. It yields the protein CSAPLAGGLSYNEQFF.

The chain uses TRBV6-1 and TRBJ1-1; possibly TRBD1 for D (6 bases). The CDR3 covers 14 residues. The V gene lost 1 base and the J gene lost 3 bases, with 9 bases spanning the gap. Looked up from germline, CDR1 is MNHNS and CDR2 is SASEGT. CDR3 loop: CASSEVNRDTEAFF. CDR3 coding DNA: TGTGCCAGCAGTGAAGTGAACAGGGACACTGAAGCTTTCTTT.

In this sample, this clonotype turned up a few times. The rearrangement uses TRBV29-1 and TRBJ2-5; tentatively, D is TRBD2 (5 bases). Germline V CDR1 and CDR2: SQVTM, ANQGSEA. V was pared by 7 bases and J by 5 bases, with 14 bases between. This CDR3 spans 12 amino acids. CDR3 DNA: TGCAGCGGGAGGCGGGTTGGGGAGACCCAGTACTTC. It encodes CSGRRVGETQYF.